The entry below describes one TCR beta chain. Its antigen is currently unknown. TCRdb processed the 5' RACE reads anew with MiXCR; each CDR3 protein has one entry. Among tens of thousands of distinct CDR3 sequences listed, roughly 28% were seen once. The study, taken as a whole, reports: The larger-cohort validation was restricted to a single TCR beta V-J rearrangement rather than whole repertoires.

The length of the CDR3 is 14 residues. Trimming removed 4 bases from V and 12 bases from J; junction bases left unmatched: 15. Germline CDR1 and CDR2: SGHRS and YFSETQ. The specimen sequenced was tumor-infiltrating memory CD4+ T cells sorted from the breast tumor. As for subset: memory CD4+ T cells, CD4+CD45RO+CD25-. The chain carries TRBV5-1 and TRBJ1-2; 7 bases agree with TRBD1. The source of this sequence is a female donor with breast cancer. The CDR3 spells CASSVAGQETPNTF. The CDR3 nucleotides read TGCGCCAGCAGCGTTGCAGGACAGGAGACCCCTAACACCTTC.